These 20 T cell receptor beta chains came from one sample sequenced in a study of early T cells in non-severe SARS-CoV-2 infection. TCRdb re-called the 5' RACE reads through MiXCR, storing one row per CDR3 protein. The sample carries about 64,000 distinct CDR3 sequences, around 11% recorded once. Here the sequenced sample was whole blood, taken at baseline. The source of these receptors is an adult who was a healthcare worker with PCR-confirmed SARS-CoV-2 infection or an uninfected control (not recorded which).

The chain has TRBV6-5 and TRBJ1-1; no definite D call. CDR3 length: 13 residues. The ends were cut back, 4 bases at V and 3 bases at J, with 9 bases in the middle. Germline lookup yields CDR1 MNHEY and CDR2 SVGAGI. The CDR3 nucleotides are TGTGCCAGCAGTTCACTCGGGCACACTGAAGCTTTCTTT. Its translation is CASSSLGHTEAFF.

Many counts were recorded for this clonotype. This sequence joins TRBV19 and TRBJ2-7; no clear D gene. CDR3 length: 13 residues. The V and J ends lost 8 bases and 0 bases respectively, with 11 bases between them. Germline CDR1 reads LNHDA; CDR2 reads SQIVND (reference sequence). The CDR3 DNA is TGTGCCAGTCGATCGGCCGCCTCCTACGAGCAGTACTTC. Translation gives CASRSAASYEQYF.

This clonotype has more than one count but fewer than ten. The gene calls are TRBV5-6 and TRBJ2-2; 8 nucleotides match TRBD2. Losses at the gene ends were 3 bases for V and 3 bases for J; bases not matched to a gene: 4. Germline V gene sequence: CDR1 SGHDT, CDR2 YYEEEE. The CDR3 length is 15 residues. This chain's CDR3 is CASSWVAGHTGELFF. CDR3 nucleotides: TGTGCCAGCAGCTGGGTAGCGGGGCACACCGGGGAGCTGTTTTTT.

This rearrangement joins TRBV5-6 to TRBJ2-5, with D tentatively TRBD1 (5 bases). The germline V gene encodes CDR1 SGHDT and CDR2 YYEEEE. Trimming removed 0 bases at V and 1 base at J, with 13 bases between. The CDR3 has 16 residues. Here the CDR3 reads CASSLGPAGIQETQYF. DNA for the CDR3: TGTGCCAGCAGCTTGGGGCCAGCAGGGATCCAAGAGACCCAGTACTTC.

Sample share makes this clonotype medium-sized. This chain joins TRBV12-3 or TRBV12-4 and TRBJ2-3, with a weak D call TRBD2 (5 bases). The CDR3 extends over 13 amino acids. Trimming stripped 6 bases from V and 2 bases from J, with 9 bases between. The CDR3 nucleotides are TGTGCCAGCAGCTTCGGGGTCACAGATACGCAGTATTTT. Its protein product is CASSFGVTDTQYF.

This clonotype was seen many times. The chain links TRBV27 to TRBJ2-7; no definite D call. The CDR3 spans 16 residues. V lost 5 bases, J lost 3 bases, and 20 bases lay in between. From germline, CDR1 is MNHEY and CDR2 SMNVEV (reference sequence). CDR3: CASSPFQGPSYYEQYF. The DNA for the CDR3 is TGTGCCAGCAGTCCCTTTCAAGGACCATCTTACTACGAGCAGTACTTC.

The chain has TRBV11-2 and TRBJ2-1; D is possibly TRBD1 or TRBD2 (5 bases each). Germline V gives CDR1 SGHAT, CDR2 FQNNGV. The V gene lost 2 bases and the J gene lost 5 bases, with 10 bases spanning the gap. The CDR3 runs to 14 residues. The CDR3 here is CASSLTGLHNEQFF. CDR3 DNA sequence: TGTGCCAGCAGCTTAACGGGGCTCCACAATGAGCAGTTCTTC.

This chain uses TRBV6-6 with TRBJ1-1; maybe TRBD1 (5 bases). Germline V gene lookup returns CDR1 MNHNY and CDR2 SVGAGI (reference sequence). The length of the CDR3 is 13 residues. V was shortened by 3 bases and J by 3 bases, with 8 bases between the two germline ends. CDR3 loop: CASSYSGHTEAFF. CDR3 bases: TGTGCCAGCAGTTATTCAGGGCACACTGAAGCTTTCTTT.

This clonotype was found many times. As DNA, the CDR3 is TGTGCCAGCAGTGGGTCCACTGAAGCTTTCTTT. Encoded protein: CASSGSTEAFF. The J gene is TRBJ1-1, the V gene TRBV6-6; the D is unclear. Germline assignment: CDR1 MNHNY and CDR2 SVGAGI (reference sequence). The CDR3 totals 11 residues. The V end lost 5 bases, the J end lost 4 bases, and 5 bases lay between the germline ends.

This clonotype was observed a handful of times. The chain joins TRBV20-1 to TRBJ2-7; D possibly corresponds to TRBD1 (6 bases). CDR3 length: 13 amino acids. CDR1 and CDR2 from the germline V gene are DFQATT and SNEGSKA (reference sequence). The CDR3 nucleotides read TGCCCCCGGGACACTCCCTTCGAGGACGAGCAGTACTTC. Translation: CPRDTPFEDEQYF.

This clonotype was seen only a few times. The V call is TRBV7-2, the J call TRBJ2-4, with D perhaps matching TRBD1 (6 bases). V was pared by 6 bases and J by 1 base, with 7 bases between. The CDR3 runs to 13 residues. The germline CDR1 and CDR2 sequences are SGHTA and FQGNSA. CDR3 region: CASSQGAKNIQYF. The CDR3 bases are TGTGCCAGCAGTCAGGGGGCCAAAAACATTCAGTACTTC. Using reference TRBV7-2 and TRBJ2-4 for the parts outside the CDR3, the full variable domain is GAGVSQSPSNKVTEKGKDVELRCDPISGHTALYWYRQSLGQGLEFLIYFQGNSAPDKSGLPSDRFSAERTGGSVSTLTIQRTQQEDSAVYLCASSQGAKNIQYFGAGTRLSVL.

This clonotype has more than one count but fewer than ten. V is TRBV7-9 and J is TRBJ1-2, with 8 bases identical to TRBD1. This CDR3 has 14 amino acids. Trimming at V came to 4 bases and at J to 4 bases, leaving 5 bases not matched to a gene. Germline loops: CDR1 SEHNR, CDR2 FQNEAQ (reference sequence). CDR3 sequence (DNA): TGTGCCAGCAGCTGGCCGGGGACAGGCTATGGCTACACCTTC. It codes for CASSWPGTGYGYTF.

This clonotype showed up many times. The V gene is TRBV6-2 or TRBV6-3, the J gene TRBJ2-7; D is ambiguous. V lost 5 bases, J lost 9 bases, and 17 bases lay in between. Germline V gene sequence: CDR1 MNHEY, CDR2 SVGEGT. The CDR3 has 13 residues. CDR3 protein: CASSRAGPYPQYF. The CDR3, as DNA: TGTGCCAGCAGTCGGGCCGGACCCTACCCGCAGTACTTC.

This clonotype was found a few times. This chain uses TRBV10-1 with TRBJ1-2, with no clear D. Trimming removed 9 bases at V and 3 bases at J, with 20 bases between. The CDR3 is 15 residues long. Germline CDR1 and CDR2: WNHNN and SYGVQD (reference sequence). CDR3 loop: CARAFRGPAYYGYTF. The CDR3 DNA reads TGCGCCAGGGCTTTCCGCGGGCCGGCTTACTATGGCTACACCTTC.

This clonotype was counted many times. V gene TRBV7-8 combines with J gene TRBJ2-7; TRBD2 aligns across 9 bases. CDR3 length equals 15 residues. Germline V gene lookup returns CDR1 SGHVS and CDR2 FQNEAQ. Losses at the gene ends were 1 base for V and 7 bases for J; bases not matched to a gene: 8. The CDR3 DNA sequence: TGTGCCAGCAGCTTAGTGCGCGGGGGGGCGATGGAGCAGTACTTC. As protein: CASSLVRGGAMEQYF.

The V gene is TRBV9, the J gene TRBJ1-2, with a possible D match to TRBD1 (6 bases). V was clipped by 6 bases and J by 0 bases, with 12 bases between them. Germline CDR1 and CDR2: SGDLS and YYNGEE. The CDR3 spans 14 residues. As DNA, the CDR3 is TGTGCCAGCAACAAGGGGGAAGCTAACTATGGCTACACCTTC. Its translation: CASNKGEANYGYTF.

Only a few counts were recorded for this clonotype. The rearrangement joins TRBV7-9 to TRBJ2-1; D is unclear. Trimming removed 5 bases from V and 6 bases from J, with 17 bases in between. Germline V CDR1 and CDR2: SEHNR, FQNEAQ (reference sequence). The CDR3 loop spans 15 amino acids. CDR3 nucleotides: TGTGCCAGCAGCCAATCTGAAACACAGCTCAATGAGCAGTTCTTC. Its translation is CASSQSETQLNEQFF.

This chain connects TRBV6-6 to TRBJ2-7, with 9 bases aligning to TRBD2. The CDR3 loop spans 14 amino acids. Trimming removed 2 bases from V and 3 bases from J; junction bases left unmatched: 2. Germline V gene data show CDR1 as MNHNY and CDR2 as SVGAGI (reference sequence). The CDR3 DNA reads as TGTGCCAGCAGTTACGAGCGGGGGGTCTACGAGCAGTACTTC. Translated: CASSYERGVYEQYF.

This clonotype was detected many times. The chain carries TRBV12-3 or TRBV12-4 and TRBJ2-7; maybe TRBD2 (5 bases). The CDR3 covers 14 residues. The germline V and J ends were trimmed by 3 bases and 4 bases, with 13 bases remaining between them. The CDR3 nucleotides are TGTGCCAGCAGTTTTAGAGGGAAAGGTTACGAGCAGTACTTC. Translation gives CASSFRGKGYEQYF.

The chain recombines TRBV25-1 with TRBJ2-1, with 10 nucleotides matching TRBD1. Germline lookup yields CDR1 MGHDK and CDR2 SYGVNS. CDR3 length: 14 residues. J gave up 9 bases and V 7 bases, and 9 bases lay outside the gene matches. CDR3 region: CASTGTGVFAEQFF. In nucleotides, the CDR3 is TGTGCCAGCACAGGGACAGGGGTTTTCGCTGAGCAGTTCTTC.